This TCR beta chain was sequenced during a study of blood T cell repertoires in COVID-19. The junction had 4 bases not matched to a gene; V was cut back by 3 bases and J by 0 bases. The V gene's germline CDR1 is SGHTA and CDR2 FQGNSA. The CDR3 is 16 residues long. The table came from immunoSEQ multiplex PCR; TCRdb's copy has only in-frame clones and leaves some out. The sample shows 62,000 or so clones, 89% of them seen only once. The receptor comes from a man over 45 with active COVID-19. The chain links TRBV7-2 to TRBJ2-1; 8 bases are a match to TRBD2. The sequenced sample was peripheral blood. The DNA for the CDR3 is TGTGCCAGCAGCTTGGAACGGGGGGGCTCCTACAATGAGCAGTTCTTC. Translated, it gives CASSLERGGSYNEQFF.